The next 22 T cell receptor beta chains were all read from a single sample in a study of blood T cells in healthy people across ages. Alongside a J-beta primer mix, a sample-barcoded 5' primer served in a second PCR lasting about 7 to 12 cycles. TCRdb reprocessed the 5' RACE reads via MiXCR and lists one record per CDR3 protein. The sample lists 650,000 to 1,000,000 distinct CDR3 sequences, around 36% seen once, with 10% to 15% in the top ten. Specimen: blood. The receptors were gathered from a man aged 18 to 30 in good health.

The chain has TRBV29-1 and TRBJ2-4; the D gene could be TRBD1 or TRBD2 (5 bases each). The germline V and J ends were trimmed by 3 bases and 1 base, with 10 bases remaining between them. This CDR3 comprises 14 residues. Per germline, CDR1 SQVTM and CDR2 ANQGSEA. CDR3 sequence reads: CSVEGVGAKNIQYF. The CDR3 coding sequence is TGCAGCGTTGAGGGGGTCGGGGCCAAAAACATTCAGTACTTC.

The rearrangement uses TRBV7-9 and TRBJ1-1; 7 bases are shared with TRBD1. The CDR3 loop spans 15 amino acids. Trimming took 5 bases from V and 4 from J; bases not matched to a gene: 10. CDR1 is SEHNR, CDR2 FQNEAQ, per germline (reference sequence). CDR3 in amino acids: CASSGRQGLGTEAFF. For the CDR3, the DNA is TGTGCCAGCAGCGGACGACAGGGTCTTGGCACTGAAGCTTTCTTT. Full variable domain (missing parts from reference TRBV7-9 and TRBJ1-1): DTGVSQNPRHKITKRGQNVTFRCDPISEHNRLYWYRQTLGQGPEFLTYFQNEAQLEKSRLLSDRFSAERPKGSFSTLEIQRTEQGDSAMYLCASSGRQGLGTEAFFGQGTRLTVV.

The genes are TRBV3-1 and TRBJ1-2, with 8 bases matching TRBD1. The germline gives CDR1 LGHDT, CDR2 YNNKEL (reference sequence). The CDR3 has 17 residues. The J segment lost 7 bases and the V segment lost 3 bases, leaving 16 bases of the junction unmatched. This chain's CDR3 is CASSHRDRPYQLGGYTF. In DNA form, the CDR3 reads TGTGCCAGCAGCCACCGGGACAGGCCCTATCAGCTTGGTGGCTACACCTTC.

This clonotype was picked up a small number of times. The chain recombines TRBV2 with TRBJ2-6; no reliable D call. There are 13 residues in the CDR3. CDR1 and CDR2 from the germline V gene are SNHLY and FYNNEI. V lost 5 bases to trimming and J lost 2 bases, with 4 bases between them. This chain's CDR3 is CASSFTGANVLTF. The CDR3 DNA follows: TGTGCCAGCAGTTTTACTGGGGCCAACGTCCTGACTTTC. Full variable domain (missing parts from reference TRBV2 and TRBJ2-6): EPEVTQTPSHQVTQMGQEVILRCVPISNHLYFYWYRQILGQKVEFLVSFYNNEISEKSEIFDDQFSVERPDGSNFTLKIRSTKLEDSAMYFCASSFTGANVLTFGAGSRLTVL.

A word on this clonotype: A clone one base away is much larger, so this may be a read error. This chain joins TRBV10-3 and TRBJ1-2, with D maybe TRBD1 (6 bases). The germline V gene has CDR1 ENHRY and CDR2 SYGVKD. With 2 bases removed from V and 5 bases from J, the gap between germline ends came to 9 bases. CDR3 length: 13 amino acids. DNA of the CDR3: TGTGCCATCAGTGAGGACAGGTGTTATGGCTACACCTTC. Its translation: CAISEDRCYGYTF.

The genes are TRBV4-3 and TRBJ2-2; TRBD2 agrees at 10 bases. Germline CDR1 and CDR2: LGHNA and YSLEER. With V trimmed by 2 bases and J by 2 bases, 5 bases remained unmatched. The CDR3 loop spans 17 amino acids. The CDR3 here is CASSQPPLAGNTGELFF. DNA for the CDR3: TGCGCCAGCAGCCAACCCCCACTAGCGGGAAACACCGGGGAGCTGTTTTTT.

This clonotype has more than one count but fewer than ten. This chain joins TRBV6-5 and TRBJ1-5, with D tentatively TRBD1 (5 bases). Germline-derived CDR1 and CDR2 are MNHEY and SVGAGI. The CDR3 has 14 residues. Trimming removed 2 bases from V and 5 bases from J, with 10 bases in between. The CDR3 loop is CASSYGQPDQPQHF. The CDR3 nucleotides are TGTGCCAGCAGTTACGGACAACCGGATCAGCCCCAGCATTTT.

This chain links TRBV9 with TRBJ2-1; weak D call: TRBD1 (5 bases). The CDR3 runs 14 residues. V was trimmed by 3 bases and J by 13 bases, leaving 20 bases between them. Germline loops: CDR1 SGDLS, CDR2 YYNGEE. This chain's CDR3 is CASSAQGNQETQFF. DNA of the CDR3: TGTGCCAGCAGCGCGCAGGGTAACCAAGAGACCCAGTTCTTC. The entire variable domain, with the rest obtained from reference TRBV9 and TRBJ2-1, is as follows: DSGVTQTPKHLITATGQRVTLRCSPRSGDLSVYWYQQSLDQGLQFLIQYYNGEERAKGNILERFSAQQFPDLHSELNLSSLELGDSALYFCASSAQGNQETQFFGPGTRLTVL.

The rearrangement joins TRBV7-2 to TRBJ2-1; unclear D gene. The V gene lost 0 bases and the J gene lost 8 bases, with 14 bases spanning the gap. Germline V lookup: CDR1 SGHTA, CDR2 FQGNSA. The length of the CDR3 is 15 residues. CDR3 sequence (DNA): TGTGCCAGCAGCTTAGCGCGCTGGGCGCCCCATGAGCAGTTCTTC. Translation gives CASSLARWAPHEQFF.

The chain couples TRBV20-1 to TRBJ2-2, with unresolved D. Germline values: CDR1 DFQATT, CDR2 SNEGSKA (reference sequence). The CDR3 is 14 amino acids. The CDR3 spells CSGRVPSNTGELFF. CDR3 in DNA: TGCAGCGGTCGCGTGCCATCGAACACCGGGGAGCTGTTTTTT.

The chain links TRBV7-2 to TRBJ1-1; D gene uncertain. V dropped 0 bases and J dropped 2 bases, with 10 bases sitting between them. CDR1 is SGHTA, CDR2 FQGNSA, per germline. The CDR3 totals 15 residues. The CDR3 protein is CASSLAMGTNTEAFF. The CDR3 coding sequence is TGTGCCAGCAGCTTAGCTATGGGAACCAACACTGAAGCTTTCTTT.

This clonotype was counted between two and nine times. The gene calls are TRBV2 and TRBJ1-5; a weak D match, TRBD1 (5 bases). CDR1 is SNHLY, CDR2 FYNNEI, per germline. This CDR3 has 13 residues. Trimming removed 7 bases from V and 4 bases from J, with 11 bases in between. The CDR3 DNA sequence: TGTGCCAGCAAGAGGGGCCATAATCAGCCCCAGCATTTT. It codes for CASKRGHNQPQHF.

This clonotype has just a few counts. The gene calls are TRBV12-3 or TRBV12-4 and TRBJ1-5; unclear D gene. V lost 4 bases and J 3 bases, leaving 13 bases between the germline ends. CDR3 size: 15 residues. The CDR3 spells CASSYPGGLNQPQHF. CDR3 sequence (DNA): TGTGCCAGCAGTTACCCCGGTGGACTCAATCAGCCCCAGCATTTT.

This clonotype was detected many times. The chain carries TRBV20-1 and TRBJ2-5; no clear D gene. The CDR3 length is 16 residues. CDR1 and CDR2 from the germline V gene are DFQATT and SNEGSKA (reference sequence). Trimming removed 2 bases from V and 2 bases from J, with 18 bases in between. The CDR3 spells CSARIGGDSPQETQYF. CDR3 DNA sequence: TGCAGTGCTAGAATTGGCGGTGACTCGCCTCAAGAGACCCAGTACTTC.

This clonotype came up a few times. The chain is built from TRBV19 and TRBJ2-4; D is uncertain. The J call may be mistaken, given a closer DNA end match to TRBJ2-5. There are 13 residues in the CDR3. The germline V gene has CDR1 LNHDA and CDR2 SQIVND (reference sequence). DNA of the CDR3: TGTGCCAGTAGTATGAACATCCAGGAGACCCAGTACTTC. This encodes CASSMNIQETQYF.

This clonotype was seen many times. The rearrangement joins TRBV4-3 to TRBJ2-7; D tentatively reads TRBD1 or TRBD2 (5 bases each). The germline V gene has CDR1 LGHNA and CDR2 YSLEER. Trimming pared 3 bases from V and 1 base from J, leaving 10 bases between. The CDR3 is made up of 14 amino acids. The CDR3 nucleotides are TGCGCCAGCAGCCAGCCGGGACGGTCCTACGAGCAGTACTTC. Amino acid sequence: CASSQPGRSYEQYF.

V gene TRBV6-6 combines with J gene TRBJ2-1, with 10 bases matching TRBD2. Germline CDR1 reads MNHNY; CDR2 reads SVGAGI (reference sequence). V lost 2 bases, J lost 5 bases, and 6 bases stayed unmatched. This CDR3 region has 16 residues. CDR3 sequence: CASSYERGGQDNEQFF. CDR3 DNA: TGTGCCAGCAGTTACGAGCGGGGGGGCCAGGACAATGAGCAGTTCTTC.

This clonotype turned up a few times. The V call is TRBV20-1, the J call TRBJ1-5; D not resolved. The V gene's germline CDR1 is DFQATT and CDR2 SNEGSKA (reference sequence). The CDR3 is 12 residues long. Trimming pared 5 bases from V and 3 bases from J, leaving 8 bases between. CDR3 sequence: CSADGHNQPQHF. The CDR3 DNA reads as TGCAGTGCTGACGGTCACAATCAGCCCCAGCATTTT.

The table lists this clonotype with many counts. This chain uses TRBV20-1 with TRBJ1-2; 9 bases are shared with TRBD1. Germline V gene sequence: CDR1 DFQATT, CDR2 SNEGSKA (reference sequence). V lost 3 bases and J lost 7; bases outside the gene matches: 12. This CDR3 is built from 15 residues. CDR3 sequence: CSASLRRGTGFGYTF. The CDR3 DNA reads as TGCAGTGCTAGCTTAAGGAGGGGGACAGGGTTTGGCTACACCTTC.

The J gene is TRBJ2-1, the V gene TRBV12-3 or TRBV12-4; D is unresolved. The J call may be in error: the DNA end matches TRBJ2-7 better. The CDR3 consists of 11 residues. This chain's CDR3 is CATTRYNEQYF. The CDR3 DNA reads as TGTGCCACCACAAGGTACAATGAGCAGTACTTC.

Regarding this clonotype: This may stem from a read error, because a much larger clone lies one nucleotide away. The chain recombines TRBV6-1 with TRBJ2-7; D is unclear. The germline CDR1 and CDR2 sequences are MNHNS and SASEGT. This CDR3 region has 14 residues. The CDR3 DNA sequence: TGTGCCAACAGTGTCGGTAAAGGGCCCTACGAGCAGTACTTC. Translated, it gives CANSVGKGPYEQYF.

This rearrangement joins TRBV29-1 to TRBJ1-2, with D unresolved. This CDR3 spans 12 amino acids. Trimming pared 6 bases from V and 6 bases from J, leaving 14 bases between. Germline assignment: CDR1 SQVTM and CDR2 ANQGSEA. CDR3 protein: CSVGSGANGYTF. CDR3 DNA: TGCAGCGTAGGGTCGGGAGCCAATGGCTACACCTTC. The full variable domain, with the rest looked up from reference TRBV29-1 and TRBJ1-2, is SAVISQKPSRDICQRGTSLTIQCQVDSQVTMMFWYRQQPGQSLTLIATANQGSEATYESGFVIDKFPISRPNLTFSTLTVSNMSPEDSSIYLCSVGSGANGYTFGSGTRLTVV.